The 21 T cell receptor beta chains listed next were all sequenced from one sample in a study of Graves' ophthalmopathy and Graves' hyperthyroidism. The sequenced template was RNA, covering the TCR beta CDR3 region. HTBI primers served in a first-round RT-PCR, which a second-round multiplex PCR followed. Via MiXCR, TCRdb re-called the multiplex PCR reads, giving one row per CDR3 protein. In the table there are roughly 410,000 distinct CDR3 sequences, about 16% of which are singletons. Material: peripheral blood. The receptors were sampled from a woman aged 18-29 years with stable Graves' hyperthyroidism.

In its sample, this clonotype was seen once. This may be a read error: a much more frequent sequence differs by one nucleotide. The rearrangement joins TRBV6-5 to TRBJ2-7; the D gene is possibly TRBD2 (6 bases). Germline-derived CDR1 and CDR2 are MNHEY and SVGAGI. There are 17 residues in the CDR3. Deletions cut 0 bases from V and 4 bases from J, with 19 bases between. The CDR3 DNA is TGTGCCAGCAGTTACTCGGACATCGCGGGGCCGATTTACGAGCAGTACGTC. Amino acid sequence: CASSYSDIAGPIYEQYV.

Ten or more counts support this clonotype. J is TRBJ1-5 and V is TRBV19; 7 positions match TRBD1. V lost 8 bases, J lost 0 bases, and 10 bases stayed unmatched. The V gene's germline CDR1 is LNHDA and CDR2 SQIVND (reference sequence). This CDR3 comprises 16 residues. Written as DNA, the CDR3 is TGTGCCAGTTGGGGACAGAACGTTTATAGCAATCAGCCCCAGCATTTT. Translation: CASWGQNVYSNQPQHF.

With respect to this clonotype: This sequence may be a read error, since a much larger clone differs from it by one base. The chain carries TRBV7-9 and TRBJ1-1, with a weak D call TRBD1 (5 bases). From germline, CDR1 is SEHNR and CDR2 FQNEAQ (reference sequence). CDR3 length: 12 amino acids. CDR3 amino acids: CASRAEGTESFF. The CDR3 DNA sequence: TGTGCCAGCAGGGCAGAGGGGACTGAATCTTTCTTT.

The chain couples TRBV19 to TRBJ1-1, with a possible D match to TRBD1 (6 bases). This CDR3 region has 15 residues. Germline V gene sequence: CDR1 LNHDA, CDR2 SQIVND (reference sequence). The V gene lost 2 bases and the J gene lost 1 base, with 11 bases spanning the gap. The CDR3: CASSIRGGRNTEAFF. CDR3 coding DNA: TGTGCCAGTAGTATACGTGGGGGCCGGAACACTGAAGCTTTCTTT.

This clonotype occurred many times. The chain uses TRBV7-3 and TRBJ2-7, with D perhaps given as TRBD1 or TRBD2 (5 bases each). From germline, CDR1 is SGHTA and CDR2 FQGTGA. This CDR3 is built from 15 residues. Trimming left V 1 base short and J 5 bases short, with 15 bases between. The CDR3 DNA follows: TGTGCCAGCAGCTTAATGAGGGGCGCAATGGACGAGCAGTACTTC. It is translated as CASSLMRGAMDEQYF.

This clonotype was seen many times. The chain links TRBV2 to TRBJ1-1, with TRBD1 matching over 8 bases. CDR1 is SNHLY, CDR2 FYNNEI, per germline. Trimming cost V 5 bases and J 9 bases; bases outside gene matches: 2. This CDR3 contains 11 residues. The CDR3 bases are TGTGCCAGCAGTAGGGACAGGAAAGCTTTCTTT. Translating gives CASSRDRKAFF.

The chain uses TRBV6-5 and TRBJ2-5; TRBD1 aligns across 7 bases. Trimming at V came to 2 bases and at J to 3 bases, leaving 3 bases not matched to a gene. CDR3 length: 14 residues. Germline V gene data show CDR1 as MNHEY and CDR2 as SVGAGI. The CDR3 loop is CASSYGGQKETQYF. DNA for the CDR3: TGTGCCAGCAGTTACGGGGGACAGAAAGAGACCCAGTACTTC.

In this sample, this clonotype turned up many times. This chain connects TRBV6-2 or TRBV6-3 to TRBJ1-2; D is uncertain. Trimming removed 8 bases at V and 6 bases at J, with 13 bases between. The CDR3 extends over 12 amino acids. Germline V gives CDR1 MNHEY, CDR2 SVGEGT. CDR3 region: CASWQLRDGYTF. CDR3 in DNA: TGTGCCAGCTGGCAACTCCGAGATGGCTACACCTTC.

At least ten counts were recorded for this clonotype. The chain carries TRBV28 and TRBJ2-7; D may be TRBD1 (5 bases). V shed 3 bases and J shed 3 bases, with 15 bases lying between them. The germline gives CDR1 MDHEN, CDR2 SYDVKM. The CDR3 totals 15 residues. The CDR3 sequence is CASSLGPGLVYEQYF. The CDR3 nucleotides are TGTGCCAGCAGTTTGGGGCCAGGATTGGTCTACGAGCAGTACTTC.

The chain is built from TRBV6-2 or TRBV6-3 and TRBJ1-5, with 12 bases matching TRBD1. There are 19 residues in the CDR3. Germline V gene lookup returns CDR1 MNHEY and CDR2 SVGEGT. J gave up 3 bases and V 0 bases, and 9 bases lay outside the gene matches. CDR3 region: CASSYSTGQGAPPNQPQHF. The CDR3 DNA is TGTGCCAGCAGTTACTCGACGGGACAGGGGGCGCCCCCCAATCAGCCCCAGCATTTT.

This clonotype has at least ten counts. This chain joins TRBV19 and TRBJ2-2; 9 nucleotides match TRBD1. CDR1 is LNHDA and CDR2 is SQIVND in the germline V gene (reference sequence). The CDR3 spans 16 residues. Germline trimming cut 4 bases from V and 6 bases from J; bases unmatched to any gene: 9. The chain's CDR3 is CASSRAGTGNPGELFF. The CDR3, as DNA: TGTGCCAGTAGTAGAGCCGGGACAGGGAATCCCGGGGAGCTGTTTTTT. Combining the CDR3 with reference TRBV19 and TRBJ2-2 gives the whole variable domain DGGITQSPKYLFRKEGQNVTLSCEQNLNHDAMYWYRQDPGQGLRLIYYSQIVNDFQKGDIAEGYSVSREKKESFPLTVTSAQKNPTAFYLCASSRAGTGNPGELFFGEGSRLTVL.

The sample holds a few counts of this clonotype. The rearrangement uses TRBV19 and TRBJ2-2; D not resolved. The V and J ends lost 10 bases and 4 bases respectively, with 16 bases between them. The CDR3 consists of 14 residues. CDR1 is LNHDA, CDR2 SQIVND, per germline (reference sequence). CDR3 loop: CATKEAPFTGELFF. The DNA for the CDR3 is TGTGCCACTAAGGAAGCTCCGTTCACCGGGGAGCTGTTTTTT.

V gene TRBV19 combines with J gene TRBJ2-2, with D hard to call. The germline gives CDR1 LNHDA, CDR2 SQIVND (reference sequence). Trimming removed 5 bases at V and 5 bases at J, with 9 bases between. This CDR3 comprises 13 residues. As DNA, the CDR3 is TGTGCCAGTAGTGTAACGTTGACCGGGGAGCTGTTTTTT. It encodes CASSVTLTGELFF.

This clonotype showed up many times. The chain recombines TRBV24-1 with TRBJ2-2, with 12 bases aligning to TRBD1. This CDR3 has 16 residues. Looked up from germline, CDR1 is KGHDR and CDR2 is SFDVKD. Germline trimming cut 4 bases from V and 7 bases from J; bases unmatched to any gene: 6. The CDR3 bases are TGTGCCACCAGTGAACCGGGACAGGGGGCGTTCGGGGAGCTGTTTTTT. Protein sequence: CATSEPGQGAFGELFF.

Ten or more counts support this clonotype. This chain joins TRBV11-2 and TRBJ2-7, with TRBD1 identical over 12 bases. Germline V CDR1 and CDR2: SGHAT, FQNNGV. The CDR3 runs to 18 residues. The trim removed 5 bases at V and 0 bases at J, leaving 11 bases unmatched. In nucleotides, the CDR3 is TGTGCCAGCAGCCACGGGACAGGGGGCGCTTGGGGCTCCTACGAGCAGTACTTC. Protein sequence: CASSHGTGGAWGSYEQYF.

This clonotype was detected many times. V is TRBV7-2 and J is TRBJ2-7; 9 bases map to TRBD1. The trim removed 4 bases at V and 5 bases at J, leaving 12 bases unmatched. Germline CDR1 is SGHTA and CDR2 is FQGNSA. The CDR3 runs 16 residues. CDR3 protein: CASSSQTKTGGNEQYF. CDR3 sequence (DNA): TGTGCCAGCAGCTCACAGACTAAGACAGGGGGGAACGAGCAGTACTTC.

This clonotype has more than one count but fewer than ten. The genes are TRBV5-6 and TRBJ2-5; D uncertain. The V gene lost 1 base and the J gene lost 2 bases, with 15 bases spanning the gap. The CDR3 is made up of 16 amino acids. Germline CDR1 and CDR2: SGHDT and YYEEEE. The CDR3 loop is CASSLFPDPGQETQYF. The CDR3 coding sequence is TGTGCCAGCAGCTTGTTTCCAGATCCTGGGCAAGAGACCCAGTACTTC.

This clonotype was recorded at least ten times. The CDR3 bases are TGTGCCACCAGTGTGGGGGCCGGGGAGACCCAGTACTTC. Translation gives CATSVGAGETQYF. The chain employs TRBV24-1 and TRBJ2-5, with a possible D match to TRBD1 (6 bases). Germline values: CDR1 KGHDR, CDR2 SFDVKD. V was clipped by 5 bases and J by 5 bases, with 11 bases between them. CDR3 length equals 13 residues.

This clonotype was seen many times. The chain joins TRBV29-1 to TRBJ2-5, with D unclear. V lost 7 bases and J lost 5, with 17 bases in between. The CDR3 is made up of 13 amino acids. CDR1 is SQVTM, CDR2 ANQGSEA, per germline. The CDR3 nucleotides read TGCAGCGCCCTGACCCGTCCGAGGGAGACCCAGTACTTC. Translation gives CSALTRPRETQYF.

This clonotype was detected ten times or more. The chain joins TRBV12-3 or TRBV12-4 to TRBJ2-7, with TRBD1 matching over 8 bases. CDR3 size: 14 residues. V lost 6 bases to trimming and J lost 4 bases; unmatched junction nucleotides: 8. CDR3 amino acids: CASSKRTGNYEQYF. The CDR3 DNA reads as TGTGCCAGCAGCAAACGGACAGGGAATTACGAGCAGTACTTC.

This clonotype has at least ten counts. The chain employs TRBV10-2 and TRBJ1-6; 7 nucleotides agree with TRBD1. Germline V lookup: CDR1 WSHSY, CDR2 SAAADI. The CDR3 length is 19 residues. Trimming at V came to 1 base and at J to 0 bases, leaving 9 bases not matched to a gene. The CDR3 nucleotides are TGCGCCAGCAGTGAGTTTCTTGGACAGGTTGGCTCCTATAATTCACCCCTCCACTTT. It is translated as CASSEFLGQVGSYNSPLHF.